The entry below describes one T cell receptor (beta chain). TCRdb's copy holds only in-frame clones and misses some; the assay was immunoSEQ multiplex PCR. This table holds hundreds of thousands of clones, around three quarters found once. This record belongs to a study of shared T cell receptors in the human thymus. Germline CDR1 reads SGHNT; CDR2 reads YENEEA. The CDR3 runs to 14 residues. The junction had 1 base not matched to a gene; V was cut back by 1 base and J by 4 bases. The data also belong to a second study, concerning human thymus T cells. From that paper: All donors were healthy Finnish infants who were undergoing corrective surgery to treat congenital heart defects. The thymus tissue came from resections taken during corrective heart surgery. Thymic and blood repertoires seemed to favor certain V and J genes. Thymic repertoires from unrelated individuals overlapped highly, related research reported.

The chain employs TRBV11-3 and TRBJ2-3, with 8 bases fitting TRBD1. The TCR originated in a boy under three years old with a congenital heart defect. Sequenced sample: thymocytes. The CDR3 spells CASSLARGPDTQYF. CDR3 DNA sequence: TGTGCCAGCAGCTTAGCCAGGGGGCCAGATACGCAGTATTTT.